One and the same sample provided the 21 T cell receptor beta chains below, sequenced in a study of T cell responses to AZD1222 COVID-19 vaccine. Profiled with immunoSEQ multiplex PCR; TCRdb holds only in-frame clones, not every one. Altogether 130,000 or so clones are present, 85% to 95% being singletons, with the ten largest covering approximately 6.3%. Here the sequenced sample was peripheral blood, taken on day 0 of AZD1222 vaccination. All receptors come from an adult in good health.

This chain joins TRBV19 and TRBJ2-7; a possible D gene is TRBD1 (6 bases). The CDR3 consists of 12 residues. Trimming removed 4 bases at V and 11 bases at J, with 15 bases between. The germline gives CDR1 LNHDA, CDR2 SQIVND (reference sequence). CDR3 bases: TGTGCCAGTAGTAATCCCCAGGGGACCAAGTACTTC. Protein sequence: CASSNPQGTKYF.

This chain links TRBV10-3 with TRBJ1-1; no firm D call. The CDR3 loop spans 13 amino acids. Per germline, CDR1 ENHRY and CDR2 SYGVKD. Trimming left V 5 bases short and J 4 bases short, with 11 bases between. The CDR3 here is CAISPGSGTEAFF. In DNA, the CDR3 is TGTGCCATCAGTCCCGGGAGTGGCACTGAAGCTTTCTTT.

This chain links TRBV9 with TRBJ2-7, with D perhaps TRBD2 (5 bases). Trimming pared 4 bases from V and 1 base from J, leaving 15 bases between. The germline CDR1 and CDR2 sequences are SGDLS and YYNGEE. The CDR3 spans 15 residues. The CDR3: CASSPQPRDSYEQYF. The CDR3 bases are TGTGCCAGCAGCCCCCAGCCCCGGGATTCCTACGAGCAGTACTTC. Full variable domain (outside the CDR3, taken from reference TRBV9 and TRBJ2-7): DSGVTQTPKHLITATGQRVTLRCSPRSGDLSVYWYQQSLDQGLQFLIQYYNGEERAKGNILERFSAQQFPDLHSELNLSSLELGDSALYFCASSPQPRDSYEQYFGPGTRLTVT.

V usage is TRBV27 and J usage is TRBJ2-7; 10 nucleotides agree with TRBD2. Trimming removed 6 bases from V and 2 bases from J; junction bases left unmatched: 7. This CDR3 contains 15 residues. Germline assignment: CDR1 MNHEY and CDR2 SMNVEV (reference sequence). CDR3 residues: CASSWGTSATYEQYF. In DNA form, the CDR3 reads TGTGCCAGCAGCTGGGGGACTAGCGCTACCTACGAGCAGTACTTC.

This clone was observed a handful of times. The CDR3 spells CASRGASYNSPLHF. The DNA for the CDR3 is TGTGCCAGCCGGGGGGCCTCCTATAATTCACCCCTCCACTTT. The V gene is TRBV6-5, the J gene TRBJ1-6; possibly TRBD1 for D (6 bases). V was clipped by 8 bases and J by 0 bases, with 8 bases between them. The CDR3 consists of 14 residues. Per germline, CDR1 MNHEY and CDR2 SVGAGI.

The gene calls are TRBV28 and TRBJ2-7; maybe TRBD2 (5 bases). Trimming removed 7 bases from V and 2 bases from J, with 15 bases in between. The CDR3 length is 14 residues. The germline CDR1 and CDR2 sequences are MDHEN and SYDVKM. The CDR3 region has the DNA TGTGCCAGCACGATGGTCTCGGGAACCTACGAGCAGTACTTC. It encodes CASTMVSGTYEQYF.

The V call is TRBV9, the J call TRBJ2-6; D is perhaps TRBD1 (6 bases). The CDR3 extends over 20 amino acids. The V gene's germline CDR1 is SGDLS and CDR2 YYNGEE. V lost 0 bases and J 1 base, leaving 20 bases between the germline ends. The CDR3 DNA follows: TGTGCCAGCAGCGTAGCTACAGGGTCAGGCTTCCTATCTGGGGCCAACGTCCTGACTTTC. Protein: CASSVATGSGFLSGANVLTF.

The chain links TRBV3-1 (or the pseudogene TRBV3-2) to TRBJ2-3; D is undetermined. Per the germline V gene, CDR1 is LGHDT and CDR2 is YNNKEL (reference sequence). The CDR3 has 15 amino acids. V lost 3 bases and J lost 0, with 10 bases in between. In DNA, the CDR3 is TGTGCCAGCAGCCACCCCGGCGTAAGCACAGATACGCAGTATTTT. Protein sequence: CASSHPGVSTDTQYF.

This clone was picked up one time. This chain joins TRBV7-3 and TRBJ2-7, with TRBD1 as a possible D gene (6 bases). This CDR3 comprises 15 residues. Germline V lookup: CDR1 SGHTA, CDR2 FQGTGA. V was cut by 10 bases and J by 5 bases, with 24 bases left in between. CDR3 sequence reads: CATPIKDRFWDEQYF. The CDR3, as DNA: TGTGCCACCCCCATTAAAGACAGGTTCTGGGACGAGCAGTACTTC.

The V and J genes are TRBV28 and TRBJ2-7; 7 nucleotides align to TRBD2. Germline loops: CDR1 MDHEN, CDR2 SYDVKM. This CDR3 contains 14 residues. The trim removed 6 bases at V and 3 bases at J, leaving 8 bases unmatched. Here the CDR3 reads CASREAGSNYEQYF. CDR3 nucleotide sequence: TGTGCCAGCAGGGAAGCGGGGAGTAACTACGAGCAGTACTTC.

V is TRBV19 and J is TRBJ2-1, with a tentative D call TRBD2 (6 bases). This CDR3 spans 15 amino acids. The V end was cut by 1 base, the J end by 3 bases, with 10 bases between. CDR1 is LNHDA, CDR2 SQIVND, per germline (reference sequence). CDR3 nucleotides: TGTGCCAGTAGTATAGTGCGGGAAGTCTACAATGAGCAGTTCTTC. Translating it yields CASSIVREVYNEQFF.

The chain employs TRBV21-1 and TRBJ1-1. TRBV21-1 is reported as a pseudogene. The CDR3 consists of 12 residues. CDR3 residues: CASRWVSTEAFF. The CDR3, as DNA: TGTGCCAGCAGGTGGGTTAGCACTGAAGCTTTCTTT.

The V and J genes are TRBV10-3 and TRBJ1-6; a weak D match, TRBD1 (5 bases). CDR3 length: 12 amino acids. CDR1 and CDR2 from the germline V gene are ENHRY and SYGVKD. Trimming cost V 6 bases and J 5 bases, with 5 bases left between them. The CDR3 region has the DNA TGTGCCATCAGAGGGGATAATTCACCCCTCCACTTT. Amino acid sequence: CAIRGDNSPLHF.

V and J are TRBV18 and TRBJ2-7; possible D gene TRBD2, 5 bases. Germline CDR1 is KGHSH and CDR2 is LQKENI. Deletions cut 5 bases from V and 3 bases from J, with 8 bases between. The CDR3 has 12 amino acids. This CDR3 reads CASSLLDYEQYF. Written as DNA, the CDR3 is TGTGCCAGCTCATTACTAGACTACGAGCAGTACTTC.

The CDR3 spells CATLPDTNYGYTF. CDR3 nucleotide sequence: TGTGCCACCCTACCGGACACCAACTATGGCTACACCTTC. V gene TRBV19 combines with J gene TRBJ1-2; D may be TRBD1 (5 bases). With 10 bases removed from V and 2 bases from J, the gap between germline ends came to 14 bases. There are 13 residues in the CDR3. Germline CDR1 reads LNHDA; CDR2 reads SQIVND (reference sequence).

About this clone itself: Its ends do not fully match the called genes, so a read error is possible. The chain employs TRBV2 and TRBJ1-2, with D unresolved. Germline V gene sequence: CDR1 SNHLY, CDR2 FYNNEI. The CDR3 is made up of 15 amino acids. Here the CDR3 reads CASSEEETLNYGYTF. For the CDR3, the DNA is TGTGCCAGCAGTGAAGAGGAGACCCTAAACTATGGCTACACTTTC.

This chain uses TRBV9 with TRBJ2-7, with 14 bases identical to TRBD2. CDR1 is SGDLS and CDR2 is YYNGEE in the germline V gene. With 4 bases clipped from V and 6 bases from J, the junction kept 6 bases outside the gene matches. The CDR3 has 15 residues. This CDR3 reads CASSPGTSGSSEQYF. CDR3 nucleotides: TGTGCCAGCAGCCCGGGGACTAGCGGGAGCTCCGAGCAGTACTTC.

The chain joins TRBV4-1 to TRBJ2-1; 10 bases line up with TRBD2. V shed 4 bases, J shed 8 bases, and the junction held 8 bases outside the gene matches. The CDR3 loop spans 15 amino acids. From germline, CDR1 is MGHRA and CDR2 YSYEKL. CDR3 coding DNA: TGCGCCAGCAGCCCCGGGAGCGGGAGGGGGGATGAGCAGTTCTTC. The encoded protein is CASSPGSGRGDEQFF.

V gene TRBV11-2 combines with J gene TRBJ1-1; 9 nucleotides agree with TRBD1. The J segment lost 5 bases and the V segment lost 5 bases, leaving 9 bases of the junction unmatched. In germline, CDR1 is SGHAT, CDR2 FQNNGV. This CDR3 is built from 15 residues. In DNA, the CDR3 is TGTGCCAGCAGCGCGATACAGGGGGCGCGTACTGAAGCTTTCTTT. Its translation is CASSAIQGARTEAFF. The variable domain in full, completed from reference TRBV11-2 and TRBJ1-1, reads EAGVAQSPRYKIIEKRQSVAFWCNPISGHATLYWYQQILGQGPKLLIQFQNNGVVDDSQLPKDRFSAERLKGVDSTLKIQPAKLEDSAVYLCASSAIQGARTEAFFGQGTRLTVV.

This sequence joins TRBV7-9 and TRBJ2-1, with D possibly matching TRBD1 (6 bases). Looked up from germline, CDR1 is SEHNR and CDR2 is FQNEAQ (reference sequence). Trimming pared 4 bases from V and 8 bases from J, leaving 18 bases between. The CDR3 length is 15 residues. The DNA for the CDR3 is TGTGCCAGCAGCTCGCCCCGCAGGGGATTTGATGAGCAGTTCTTC. The encoded protein is CASSSPRRGFDEQFF.

V is TRBV7-2 and J is TRBJ2-3; 10 nucleotides line up with TRBD2. The CDR3 is made up of 16 amino acids. The germline CDR1 and CDR2 sequences are SGHTA and FQGNSA. V gave up 5 bases and J gave up 8 bases; unmatched junction bases: 13. The CDR3 region has the DNA TGTGCCAGCAGCGCCGACGGGCTAGCGGGAGTGGGTACGCAGTATTTT. This codes for CASSADGLAGVGTQYF.